This record covers a single T cell receptor (beta chain). Its antigen has not been determined. No base qualities exist here, and no much larger clone lies one base off it. There are 13 amino acids in the CDR3, from cysteine to phenylalanine inclusive. The DNA shown is the 39-base CDR3, in frame from base 1. Looking up the germline V gene (reference sequence) yields CDR1 SEHNR and CDR2 FQNEAQ. The junction shows trimming of 7 bases on V and 0 bases on J, plus 7 bases between the germline ends. The library was produced with the immunoSEQ multiplex PCR assay. In most patients, genomic DNA was isolated using the Qiagen DNeasy Blood and Tissue Kit and sent frozen to Adaptive Biotechnologies for TCR sequencing. For most patients, high-throughput TCR-beta CDR3 sequencing of genomic DNA was performed by Adaptive Biotechnologies. The authors' pipeline ran thus. TCR sequencing data for roughly 20 patients were retrieved from Adaptive's ImmunoSEQ software; three other patients were processed with MiXCR and VDJtools. CD4 versus CD8 sorting errors were corrected by removing sequences found in both subsets at a frequency ratio below 5:1. Because the origin of CDR3 nucleotide sequences shared between donor and recipient could not be assigned, those sequences were removed. At least 2-fold expansion over unstimulated cells and a minimum CFSE-low frequency of 0.002% (template counts) or 0.001% (read counts) were required for clones to be classified as alloreactive. Clones were considered mappable if detected in sequenced pre-transplant spleen, lymph node, or MLR CFSE-low populations of the donor or recipient. The cumulative frequency of alloreactive clones was calculated as a percentage of all sequences, weighted by copy number. This immuneACCESS table, as held by TCRdb, lists in-frame sequences with V and J called but not all clones. Of the missing ones, under half trace to an unresolved V gene in checked studies; the others have no known cause. That table gives V, J and clone size, and the DNA gave D and trimming. This sample comprises approximately 89,000 clones, around 93% of them detected only once. The ten largest clones capture 1.1% of the sample.

What this sample's time point label stands for: cells obtained before transplantation from donor or recipient. CD3+CD4+ and CD3+CD8+ populations were FACS-sorted from unstimulated pre-transplant donor and recipient cells taken from spleen or lymph nodes. This entry is derived from a study of graft-versus-host responses after intestinal transplantation (dated by TCRdb to the early 2020s). Describing the broader study: Recipients received multivisceral, liver-intestinal, or isolated intestinal transplants. Every recipient was given anti-thymocyte globulin induction, then maintenance tacrolimus and steroids for around three years. Donor T cell macrochimerism was defined as a peak of at least 4% donor T cells among recipient peripheral blood mononuclear cells. A cohort of more than 20 intestinal transplant recipients, including one retransplant, was enrolled, and 3 patients lacking pretransplant specimens were excluded. After intestinal transplantation, graft-versus-host and host-versus-graft alloreactive T cell clones were followed in the graft, circulation and bone marrow using bulk TCR-beta CDR3 sequencing. Rather than going through the commercial service, samples from a few later patients were sequenced in-house on an Illumina MiSeq and processed with MiXCR. To identify alloreactive clones, pre-transplant mixed lymphocyte reaction products were sequenced and compared with unstimulated pre-transplant donor and recipient T cells.

Summary of the overall study and its limitations: Early after transplant, declines in HvG clones were associated with peak levels of circulating GvH clones. In the allografts of patients with donor T cell macrochimerism, GvH to HvG T cell clonal ratios were high. GvH clones were detected in recipient bone marrow, and some of these GvH clones were observed earlier in ileal mucosa or blood, consistent with an intestinal mucosal origin. The conclusions were limited by the relatively low number and heterogeneity of the intestinal transplant patients.

This specimen was unstimulated CD8+ T cells sorted from spleen or lymph node cells, taken before transplant. This TCR came from a human donor who was the organ donor for an intestinal transplant. The chain is encoded by TRBV7-9 joined to TRBJ1-5; a weak D assignment points to TRBD1 (5 bases agree). The DNA sequence is given as TGTGCCAGCACGCAGGGTAGCAATCAGCCCCAGCATTTT. Translated, it gives CASTQGSNQPQHF. The full variable domain, with segments outside the CDR3 supplied by the reference TRBV7-9 and TRBJ1-5 proteins, appears as DTGVSQNPRHKITKRGQNVTFRCDPISEHNRLYWYRQTLGQGPEFLTYFQNEAQLEKSRLLSDRFSAERPKGSFSTLEIQRTEQGDSAMYLCASTQGSNQPQHFGDGTRLSIL.